The 14 T cell receptor beta chains given below trace back to one sample, sequenced in a study of T cell changes during pregnancy in multiple sclerosis. Sequencing used immunoSEQ multiplex PCR; TCRdb keeps in-frame clones, though not all of them. The repertoire includes approximately 40,000 clones, around nine tenths of them detected once, and 0.56% sits in the top ten. The sample was CD4+ T cells from peripheral blood mononuclear cells, taken before pregnancy. All receptors come from a female donor with multiple sclerosis, enrolled in a pregnancy study.

V and J are TRBV5-1 and TRBJ2-1, with a possible D match to TRBD2 (5 bases). Trimming shortened V by 5 bases and J by 0 bases, and 12 bases separated the two germline ends. Germline CDR1 and CDR2: SGHRS and YFSETQ. The length of the CDR3 is 15 residues. The chain's CDR3 is CASRGGEYSYNEQFF. The CDR3 nucleotides are TGCGCCAGCAGAGGTGGGGAGTACTCCTACAATGAGCAGTTCTTC.

The gene calls are TRBV4-3 and TRBJ2-1, with TRBD1 as a possible D gene (6 bases). The V and J ends lost 0 bases and 3 bases respectively, with 9 bases between them. From germline, CDR1 is LGHNA and CDR2 YSLEER. This CDR3 contains 15 residues. Here the CDR3 reads CASSQDDRSYNEQFF. CDR3 sequence (DNA): TGCGCCAGCAGCCAAGATGACAGGAGCTACAATGAGCAGTTCTTC.

V usage is TRBV28 and J usage is TRBJ1-5; no clear D gene. This CDR3 contains 13 residues. Germline CDR1 and CDR2: MDHEN and SYDVKM. V was clipped by 7 bases and J by 2 bases, with 9 bases between them. The CDR3 nucleotides read TGTGCCAGCACGGTGGGAGGCAATCAGCCCCAGCATTTT. Amino acid sequence: CASTVGGNQPQHF.

The CDR3 sequence is CASSLVVAGPRTQYF. CDR3 nucleotide sequence: TGCGCCAGCAGCCTCGTGGTAGCGGGCCCGAGGACGCAGTATTTT. The chain combines TRBV5-1 with TRBJ2-3; 7 positions match TRBD2. The CDR3 has 15 amino acids. V shed 4 bases and J 9 bases; nucleotides not matched to a gene: 14. Germline V gene lookup returns CDR1 SGHRS and CDR2 YFSETQ.

The J gene is TRBJ1-5, the V gene TRBV19; D possibly corresponds to TRBD1 (5 bases). CDR3 length equals 20 residues. Germline CDR1 reads LNHDA; CDR2 reads SQIVND (reference sequence). Trimming pared 5 bases from V and 1 base from J, leaving 27 bases between. In nucleotides, the CDR3 is TGTGCCAGTAGTCTCTCCTACCGTGGGCACGGGGGGGGAAGCAATCAGCCCCAGCATTTT. This codes for CASSLSYRGHGGGSNQPQHF.

The chain couples TRBV30 to TRBJ2-7; 10 nucleotides match TRBD1. V shed 3 bases, J shed 2 bases, and the junction held 4 bases outside the gene matches. In germline, CDR1 is GTSNPN, CDR2 SVGIG (reference sequence). The CDR3 length is 14 residues. The DNA of the CDR3 is TGTGCCTGGAGGAGGGACAGGGGACCCTACGAGCAGTACTTC. Residues: CAWRRDRGPYEQYF.

V is TRBV7-2 and J is TRBJ1-2; the D gene is possibly TRBD1 (5 bases). Trimming left V 0 bases short and J 8 bases short, with 10 bases between. The CDR3 totals 13 residues. Germline V gene sequence: CDR1 SGHTA, CDR2 FQGNSA. This CDR3 is CASSLAGGFGYTF. The CDR3 DNA sequence: TGTGCCAGCAGCTTAGCGGGGGGGTTCGGCTACACCTTC.

The table lists this clone with a few counts. V usage is TRBV28 and J usage is TRBJ1-5; tentative D call: TRBD1 (6 bases). The CDR3 sequence is 17 residues long. Germline V gene sequence: CDR1 MDHEN, CDR2 SYDVKM. The V end was cut by 6 bases, the J end by 0 bases, with 18 bases between. DNA for the CDR3: TGTGCCAGCAGCTTCACCCGCTACAGGGCTAGCAATCAGCCCCAGCATTTT. Encoded protein: CASSFTRYRASNQPQHF.

The V and J genes are TRBV19 and TRBJ1-3, with TRBD1 identical over 9 bases. Germline V lookup: CDR1 LNHDA, CDR2 SQIVND (reference sequence). After removal of 10 bases from V and 3 bases from J, the junction contained 16 bases not matched to a gene. CDR3 length equals 17 residues. In nucleotides, the CDR3 is TGTGCCACCGAGGGGTACAGGGGGCGTACCGATGGAAACACCATATATTTT. It encodes CATEGYRGRTDGNTIYF.

The CDR3 nucleotides read TGTGCCTGGAGTGTAGGCGGGGGAAACACCATATATTTT. This gives the protein CAWSVGGGNTIYF. This chain joins TRBV30 and TRBJ1-3; no reliable D call. Germline V gene data show CDR1 as GTSNPN and CDR2 as SVGIG (reference sequence). The germline V and J ends were trimmed by 0 bases and 4 bases, with 7 bases remaining between them. The CDR3 length is 13 residues.

The genes are TRBV18 and TRBJ1-2; 12 bases match TRBD1. CDR3 length: 13 residues. From germline, CDR1 is KGHSH and CDR2 LQKENI. With 3 bases clipped from V and 7 bases from J, the junction kept 0 bases outside the gene matches. The CDR3 here is CASSPGQGAGYTF. Written as DNA, the CDR3 is TGTGCCAGCTCACCGGGACAGGGGGCTGGCTACACCTTC.

The rearrangement joins TRBV9 to TRBJ2-3; TRBD2 matches 8 bases. The junction had 6 bases not matched to a gene; V was cut back by 3 bases and J by 0 bases. From germline, CDR1 is SGDLS and CDR2 YYNGEE. This CDR3 spans 16 amino acids. This CDR3 reads CASSARGGTSTDTQYF. The CDR3 coding sequence is TGTGCCAGCAGCGCTCGGGGGGGGACTAGCACAGATACGCAGTATTTT.

The chain couples TRBV2 to TRBJ1-1; D is unclear. This CDR3 is 14 amino acids long. From germline, CDR1 is SNHLY and CDR2 FYNNEI. Trimming removed 4 bases from V and 4 bases from J, with 13 bases in between. The CDR3 coding sequence is TGTGCCAGCAGTGGGACGAAGGGAGGCACTGAAGCTTTCTTT. It yields the protein CASSGTKGGTEAFF.

The chain has TRBV5-1 and TRBJ1-1, with D uncertain. The germline V and J ends were trimmed by 0 bases and 3 bases, with 15 bases remaining between them. The germline V gene has CDR1 SGHRS and CDR2 YFSETQ. The CDR3 is 16 amino acids. CDR3 DNA: TGCGCCAGCAGCTTGGGGAGCTCAAATCTATACACTGAAGCTTTCTTT. This encodes CASSLGSSNLYTEAFF.